This is a list of T cell receptor beta chains from one sample in a study of long-term antiretroviral therapy in people with HIV. Assay used: immunoSEQ multiplex PCR; TCRdb lists only in-frame clones, some missing. The sample consists of about 12,000 clones, 83% of them appearing once. This specimen consisted of unsorted PBMCs, obtained 3.4 years after starting antiretroviral therapy. The source of these receptors is a man between 40 and 49 years old with HIV. Each CDR3 is given with its conserved first and last residue. A D gene is named only where the DNA matches it firmly. Only some rows state a clone size, as once, few, many or a class for expanded clones.

clone size	J gene	V gene	D gene	CDR3 DNA	CDR3 protein
.	TRBJ2-4	TRBV7-2	TRBD2	TGTGCCAGCAGCTTCGCCCTTAGCGGGAGACAGTTGAACATTCAGTACTTC	CASSFALSGRQLNIQYF
.	TRBJ1-2	TRBV9	.	TGTGCCAGCAGCGGAGGGACCCAACACTTC	CASSGGTQHF
.	TRBJ2-5	TRBV5-4	.	TGTGCCAGCAGCTTAGCAGGAGCACAAGAGACCCAGTACTTC	CASSLAGAQETQYF
.	TRBJ2-7	TRBV7-8	TRBD2	TGTGCCAGCAGCTTGTGGATAGCGGGATCCGTCAACTTTAACGAGCAGTACTTC	CASSLWIAGSVNFNEQYF
.	TRBJ2-7	TRBV29-1	.	TGCAGCGTTGAGGGGACACATGAACGCGGCTACGAGCAGTACTTC	CSVEGTHERGYEQYF
.	TRBJ2-6	TRBV7-9	.	TGTGCCAGCAGCTTATACGGGGCCAACGTCCTGACTTTC	CASSLYGANVLTF
.	TRBJ1-2	TRBV19	.	TGTGCCAGTAGTAGCACAACTGGGAACTATGGCTACACCTTC	CASSSTTGNYGYTF
.	TRBJ1-5	TRBV7-8	.	TGTGCCAGCAGCTTAGCGGCCCTTGGGGGGGAACAGGTTGGCAATCAGCCCCAGCATTTT	CASSLAALGGEQVGNQPQHF
.	TRBJ1-5	TRBV4-1	TRBD1	TGCGCCAGCAGCCAAGCAGGACAGGGGGCCTCTTATCAGCCCCAGCATTTT	CASSQAGQGASYQPQHF
.	TRBJ2-5	TRBV27	TRBD1	TGTGCCAGCAGTGGACAGGGCGGGCAAGAGACCCAGTACTTC	CASSGQGGQETQYF
.	TRBJ2-5	TRBV27	TRBD1	TGTGCCAGCAGTAATACAGGGGCGGTTGGAGAGACCCAGTACTTC	CASSNTGAVGETQYF
.	TRBJ2-7	TRBV11-2	.	TGTGCCAGCAGCTTAGATCGCGGGCTAGCCTACGAGCAGTACTTC	CASSLDRGLAYEQYF
.	TRBJ2-5	TRBV6-1	.	TGTGCCAGCAGTGAACATCAGCTAGCCCTGTCACAAGAGACCCAGTACTTC	CASSEHQLALSQETQYF
few	TRBJ1-5	TRBV7-6	.	TGTGCCAGCAGCTTGACGGATAATCAGCCCCAGCATTTT	CASSLTDNQPQHF
.	TRBJ2-7	TRBV29-1	.	TGCAGCGTTGGAGCCCCACTCAGGGAGCAGTACTTC	CSVGAPLREQYF
.	TRBJ2-5	TRBV2	TRBD2	TGTGCCAGAGGACTAGCGGGAGTCCGTGAGACCCAGTACTTC	CARGLAGVRETQYF
.	TRBJ2-3	TRBV30	TRBD1	TGTGCCTGGAAGACAGGGACCGATACGCAGTATTTT	CAWKTGTDTQYF
.	TRBJ2-1	TRBV28	TRBD2	TGTGCCAGCACCCCAAGGGGTGTGGGGGGGAACTACAATGAGCAGTTCTTC	CASTPRGVGGNYNEQFF
.	TRBJ1-1	TRBV28	.	TGTGCCAGCAGCTATGTTATGCCGATGGGGGGGGGTGAAGCTTTCTTT	CASSYVMPMGGGEAFF
.	TRBJ2-7	TRBV20-1	.	TGCAGTGCTTGGGACTACGAGCAGTACTTC	CSAWDYEQYF
few	TRBJ2-7	TRBV6-6	TRBD2	TGTGCCAGCAGGGGGACTAACTACGAGCAGTACTTC	CASRGTNYEQYF
.	TRBJ2-1	TRBV30	.	TGTGCCTGGAGGGACGACAGGCCGGAGCAGTTCTTC	CAWRDDRPEQFF
.	TRBJ2-1	TRBV7-2	TRBD2	TGTGCCAGCAGCTCGAGCGGGGTCGAACAGTTCTTC	CASSSSGVEQFF
.	TRBJ1-1	TRBV29-1	.	TGCAGCGCTGCGGGGACCCGGGCTGAAGCTTTCTTT	CSAAGTRAEAFF
.	TRBJ2-1	TRBV27	.	TGTGCTAGCACCGCGCGGGGACAAGAGGGGAATGAGCAGTTCTTC	CASTARGQEGNEQFF
few	TRBJ2-7	TRBV7-9	TRBD2	TGTGCCAGCAGCTGGGGGACTAGTCTCTACGAGCAGTACTTC	CASSWGTSLYEQYF
.	TRBJ2-2	TRBV10-3	TRBD1	TGTGCCATCAGTGACAGGGGGCAAGCGGGCACCGGGGAGCTGTTTTTT	CAISDRGQAGTGELFF
.	TRBJ1-4	TRBV5-4	.	TGTGCCAGCAGCGTAAGGGCCGGTGAAAAACTGTTTTTT	CASSVRAGEKLFF
.	TRBJ1-1	TRBV6-4	TRBD1	TGTGCCAGCAGTGCCCAGGGGGAACTTGAAGCTTTCTTT	CASSAQGELEAFF
.	TRBJ1-5	TRBV6-6	.	TGTGCCAGCAGTTACCCTGTCGGAAATCAGCCCCAGCATTTT	CASSYPVGNQPQHF
.	TRBJ1-1	TRBV4-3	.	TGCGCCAGCAGCCAAGATCGCGGGGTGCGGACTGAAGCTTTCTTT	CASSQDRGVRTEAFF
.	TRBJ2-1	TRBV7-3	.	TGTGCCAGCAGCCAGATACTGGGTAATGAGCAGTTCTTC	CASSQILGNEQFF
.	TRBJ2-1	TRBV9	.	TGTGCCAGCAGCCCTCCCGGGGGATTCGATGAGCAGTTCTTC	CASSPPGGFDEQFF
once	TRBJ1-3	TRBV29-1	.	TGCAGCGTTGTCACAGGTTTCTCTGGAAACACCATATATTTT	CSVVTGFSGNTIYF
.	TRBJ1-4	TRBV30	TRBD1	TGTGCCTGGAGTGTACGAGGACAGGGGGACGAAAAACTGTTTTTT	CAWSVRGQGDEKLFF
.	TRBJ2-7	TRBV7-2	.	TGTGCCAGCAGCCCGTCGGCGGCAGCCTCCTACGAGCAGTACTTC	CASSPSAAASYEQYF
.	TRBJ2-2	TRBV29-1	TRBD2	TGCAGCGTTGATTACGGGAGGGGCACCGGGGAGCTGTTTTTT	CSVDYGRGTGELFF
.	TRBJ2-3	TRBV4-3	TRBD2	TGCGCCAGCAGCCAAGATAGTGTACTAGCGGCTCCCGGGGATACGCAGTATTTT	CASSQDSVLAAPGDTQYF
.	TRBJ2-2	TRBV10-1	.	TGCGCGCCTTATAACCCAGGAGGCACCGGGGAGCTGTTTTTT	CAPYNPGGTGELFF
once	TRBJ1-5	TRBV7-8	.	TGTGCCAGCAGCACTCGATTTAGCAATCAGCCCCAGCATTTT	CASSTRFSNQPQHF
.	TRBJ2-7	TRBV5-6	TRBD1	TGTGCCAGCAGCGGAGGGACAGGCCTATCGGTCTACGAGCAGTACTTC	CASSGGTGLSVYEQYF
.	TRBJ2-7	TRBV2	.	TGTGCCAGCAGGGGGACTGCCTCCTACGAGCAGTACTTC	CASRGTASYEQYF
.	TRBJ1-4	TRBV5-1	.	TGCGCCAGCAGCTTGGCCGGAGTTTGGTTTGAAAAACTGTTTTTT	CASSLAGVWFEKLFF
.	TRBJ2-7	TRBV7-2	TRBD1	TGTGCCAGCACTGAGGGACAGATCCCCAACGAGCAGTACTTC	CASTEGQIPNEQYF
.	TRBJ2-1	TRBV11-3	TRBD2	TGTGCCAGCAGCTTAGCCCCTAGCGGGGCCTACAATGAGCAGTTCTTC	CASSLAPSGAYNEQFF
.	TRBJ2-1	TRBV27	.	TGTGCCAGCAGGCATTATAATGAGCAGTTCTTC	CASRHYNEQFF
.	TRBJ2-3	TRBV27	.	TGTGCCAGCAGTTTACTTATTCCAACAGATACGCAGTATTTT	CASSLLIPTDTQYF
.	TRBJ1-6	TRBV10-3	.	TGTGCCATCAGTGACGGGACCTTGGTCCTATCACCCCTCCACTTT	CAISDGTLVLSPLHF
once	TRBJ2-7	TRBV6-1	TRBD1	TGTGCCAGCAGCCACACAGGGGGCTTGGCCTACGAGCAGTACTTC	CASSHTGGLAYEQYF
.	TRBJ2-3	TRBV5-6	TRBD2	TGTGCCAGCAGCTTAGCGGGAGTCTCCTCAGATACGCAGTATTTT	CASSLAGVSSDTQYF
.	TRBJ2-2	TRBV11-2	.	TGTGCCAGCAGCTGGGATCAACACGCGAACACCGGGGAGCTGTTTTTT	CASSWDQHANTGELFF
.	TRBJ1-2	TRBV4-2	TRBD1	TGTGCCAGCAGCCCCGGGACAGAACGAACTTATGGCTACACCTTC	CASSPGTERTYGYTF
.	TRBJ2-1	TRBV30	.	TGTGCCTGGAGTAACGGGACTGTCCTTTACAATGAGCAGTTCTTC	CAWSNGTVLYNEQFF
.	TRBJ2-7	TRBV27	TRBD2	TGTGCCAGCAGTTTAACCAGCGGGGCCTACGAGCAGTACTTC	CASSLTSGAYEQYF
.	TRBJ2-5	TRBV7-9	.	TGTGCCAGCAGCTTTCCGACAGGACAAGAGACCCAGTACTTC	CASSFPTGQETQYF
.	TRBJ2-1	TRBV7-2	.	TGTGCCAGCAGCCCGACCCCAACAGGCCATGAGCAGTTCTTC	CASSPTPTGHEQFF
.	TRBJ1-1	TRBV5-1	.	TGCGCCAGCAGTTTCCGGGACAAAGCCACTGAAGCTTTCTTT	CASSFRDKATEAFF
.	TRBJ2-7	TRBV12-5	TRBD1	TGTGCTAGTGGTTTGCCCAGGGACAGGGTCATTTCCTACGAGCAGTACTTC	CASGLPRDRVISYEQYF
few	TRBJ2-1	TRBV28	.	TGTGCCAGCAGTCCGATGACAGAATACAATGAGCAGTTCTTC	CASSPMTEYNEQFF
once	TRBJ2-7	TRBV7-6	.	TGTGCCAGCAGCCCCGAACTCCGGCTCTACGAGCAGTACTTC	CASSPELRLYEQYF